The T cell receptor beta chain described here comes from a study of T-cell memory formation after mild COVID-19. Each CDR3 protein gets one entry after TCRdb re-called the 5' RACE reads with MiXCR. This sample has roughly 550,000 distinct CDR3 sequences; 20% occur once, and the top ten carry around an eighth. The CDR3 consists of 15 residues. Germline assignment: CDR1 SGHNT and CDR2 YYREEE (reference sequence). V was clipped by 1 base and J by 6 bases; unmatched bases: 9. The J gene is TRBJ2-7, the V gene TRBV5-4; 8 bases are a match to TRBD1. The material sequenced was PBMCs or a T cell subset sorted from them (not recorded which). The receptor's source is an adult woman who had mild COVID-19 (a few samples of this study predate the infection). Cell type and time point are not known. The CDR3: CASSLSTGGPSEQYF. The CDR3 nucleotides are TGTGCCAGCAGCTTGAGTACAGGGGGGCCCTCCGAGCAGTACTTC. The complete variable domain, with remaining parts taken from reference TRBV5-4 and TRBJ2-7, reads ETGVTQSPTHLIKTRGQQVTLRCSSQSGHNTVSWYQQALGQGPQFIFQYYREEENGRGNFPPRFSGLQFPNYSSELNVNALELDDSALYLCASSLSTGGPSEQYFGPGTRLTVT.